The 22 T cell receptor beta chains in this list originate from one sample, sequenced in a study of cytomegalovirus exposure and HLA in healthy donors. TCRdb's table, derived via immunoSEQ multiplex PCR, lists solely in-frame clones and lacks some. The sample yields roughly 43,000 clones, around 90% seen once. Sequences were obtained from PBMCs. These TCRs come from a man in his late teens or twenties in good health and CMV-seronegative.

V and J are TRBV18 and TRBJ2-1; D possibly corresponds to TRBD1 (5 bases). The CDR3 contains 13 residues. From germline, CDR1 is KGHSH and CDR2 LQKENI. Between the trimmed V and J ends, which lost 6 bases and 6 bases, there was a span of 12 bases. CDR3 in DNA: TGTGCCAGCTCGAGGACACAGACCAATGAGCAGTTCTTC. Its translation: CASSRTQTNEQFF.

The chain employs TRBV19 and TRBJ2-5; the match to TRBD2 covers 14 bases. With V trimmed by 5 bases and J by 5 bases, 4 bases remained unmatched. Germline V gene sequence: CDR1 LNHDA, CDR2 SQIVND (reference sequence). CDR3 length equals 15 residues. The CDR3 reads CASSSGLAGGETQYF. In DNA form, the CDR3 reads TGTGCCAGTAGTTCTGGACTAGCGGGAGGCGAGACCCAGTACTTC.

The chain joins TRBV19 to TRBJ1-5, with 8 bases matching TRBD1. This CDR3 spans 14 amino acids. The V and J ends lost 5 bases and 12 bases, in that order; junction bases with no gene match: 12. Looked up from germline, CDR1 is LNHDA and CDR2 is SQIVND (reference sequence). The CDR3 loop is CASSGWQGASFQHF. The CDR3 region has the DNA TGTGCCAGTAGTGGCTGGCAGGGGGCCTCGTTCCAGCATTTT.

V is TRBV6-1 and J is TRBJ2-7; TRBD2 agrees at 11 bases. CDR1 is MNHNS, CDR2 SASEGT, per germline. Trimming took 4 bases from V and 0 from J; bases not matched to a gene: 5. The CDR3 is 16 amino acids. CDR3 sequence reads: CASSAASGGYSYEQYF. In DNA, the CDR3 is TGTGCCAGCAGTGCGGCTAGCGGGGGGTACTCCTACGAGCAGTACTTC.

The chain links TRBV25-1 to TRBJ2-7, with TRBD1 matching 9 bases. The CDR3 spans 17 residues. CDR1 MGHDK and CDR2 SYGVNS come from the germline V gene. After removal of 8 bases from V and 2 bases from J, the junction contained 16 bases not matched to a gene. In nucleotides, the CDR3 is TGTGCCAGCCCCGACCCTCGGAGGGACAGGGCCCCCTACGAGCAGTACTTC. It encodes CASPDPRRDRAPYEQYF.

The rearrangement links TRBV6-1 to TRBJ1-5, with a weak D call TRBD1 (6 bases). This CDR3 is 15 amino acids long. With 0 bases removed from V and 4 bases from J, the gap between germline ends came to 10 bases. Per germline, CDR1 MNHNS and CDR2 SASEGT. The CDR3 coding sequence is TGTGCCAGCAGTGAAGCTGGACAGCAAAATCAGCCCCAGCATTTT. Encoded protein: CASSEAGQQNQPQHF.

The rearrangement joins TRBV7-3 to TRBJ1-1; no reliable D call. The CDR3 is 13 residues long. Trimming stripped 1 base from V and 4 bases from J, with 7 bases between. CDR1 and CDR2 from the germline V gene are SGHTA and FQGTGA. The CDR3, as DNA: TGTGCCAGCAGCTTAATTCCCCGCACTGAAGCTTTCTTT. Protein sequence: CASSLIPRTEAFF.

This sequence joins TRBV27 and TRBJ2-7, with 7 bases fitting TRBD1. Germline values: CDR1 MNHEY, CDR2 SMNVEV (reference sequence). The CDR3 covers 11 residues. With V trimmed by 8 bases and J by 5 bases, 3 bases remained unmatched. The DNA for the CDR3 is TGTGCCAGCTCACAGGGGAACGAGCAGTACTTC. Translating it yields CASSQGNEQYF.

The chain has TRBV7-3 and TRBJ2-2; the D gene is possibly TRBD1 (6 bases). CDR3 length equals 15 residues. CDR1 is SGHTA, CDR2 FQGTGA, per germline. V lost 5 bases to trimming and J lost 4 bases, with 14 bases between them. The CDR3 reads CASSTVTGTTGELFF. The CDR3 coding sequence is TGTGCCAGCAGCACCGTCACAGGGACCACCGGGGAGCTGTTTTTT.

CDR3 residues: CASSVDGFNEQFF. DNA of the CDR3: TGTGCCAGCAGCGTAGACGGGTTCAATGAGCAGTTCTTC. V is TRBV9 and J is TRBJ2-1; D gene unclear. The CDR3 is 13 residues long. The germline gives CDR1 SGDLS, CDR2 YYNGEE. Between the trimmed V and J ends, which lost 0 bases and 6 bases, there was a span of 7 bases.

The gene calls are TRBV9 and TRBJ2-2; TRBD2 agrees at 8 bases. Trimming removed 0 bases from V and 7 bases from J; junction bases left unmatched: 5. The CDR3 has 15 amino acids. The germline V gene has CDR1 SGDLS and CDR2 YYNGEE. This CDR3 is CASSVAGRAFGELFF. CDR3 nucleotide sequence: TGTGCCAGCAGCGTAGCCGGGAGGGCCTTCGGGGAGCTGTTTTTT. The full variable domain, completed using reference TRBV9 and TRBJ2-2, is DSGVTQTPKHLITATGQRVTLRCSPRSGDLSVYWYQQSLDQGLQFLIQYYNGEERAKGNILERFSAQQFPDLHSELNLSSLELGDSALYFCASSVAGRAFGELFFGEGSRLTVL.

The chain combines TRBV14 with TRBJ2-1; 8 positions match TRBD2. V lost 0 bases and J lost 4; bases outside the gene matches: 8. The CDR3 has 17 amino acids. Germline-derived CDR1 and CDR2 are SGHDN and FVKESK. The CDR3 protein is CASSQDLSLAGYNEQFF. Written as DNA, the CDR3 is TGTGCCAGCAGCCAAGACCTTAGTTTAGCGGGATACAATGAGCAGTTCTTC.

The chain couples TRBV29-1 to TRBJ2-5; the D gene is possibly TRBD1 (6 bases). The germline V gene has CDR1 SQVTM and CDR2 ANQGSEA. The CDR3 consists of 12 residues. V lost 6 bases to trimming and J lost 4 bases, with 12 bases between them. In DNA form, the CDR3 reads TGCAGCGTCGCCTCACAGGGAGAGACCCAGTACTTC. Translating gives CSVASQGETQYF.

This clone was detected a few times. The V gene is TRBV4-3, the J gene TRBJ2-3; TRBD2 is a possible D gene (5 bases). Trimming took off 3 bases at V and 1 base at J, with 11 bases between the two ends. This CDR3 contains 15 residues. Germline-derived CDR1 and CDR2 are LGHNA and YSLEER. The CDR3 loop reads CASSQGADRTDTQYF. Here the CDR3 DNA reads TGCGCCAGCAGCCAGGGAGCGGACCGCACAGATACGCAGTATTTT.

The V gene is TRBV27, the J gene TRBJ1-2, with 10 bases matching TRBD1. V dropped 5 bases and J dropped 5; count of bases not matched to a gene: 5. CDR3 length: 14 residues. The germline V gene encodes CDR1 MNHEY and CDR2 SMNVEV (reference sequence). The CDR3 sequence is CASSTGQGVYGYTF. CDR3 nucleotide sequence: TGTGCCAGCAGTACAGGACAGGGGGTATATGGCTACACCTTC.

This chain links TRBV29-1 with TRBJ2-5; D not resolved. In germline, CDR1 is SQVTM, CDR2 ANQGSEA. V shed 6 bases and J shed 0 bases, with 11 bases lying between them. There are 13 residues in the CDR3. The CDR3 region has the DNA TGCAGCGTCGCTCCGGGTTACCAAGAGACCCAGTACTTC. This translates into CSVAPGYQETQYF.

In this sample, this clone turned up once. The V call is TRBV29-1, the J call TRBJ2-1; D perhaps matches TRBD2 (5 bases). Germline V gives CDR1 SQVTM, CDR2 ANQGSEA. The CDR3 sequence is 14 residues long. The V gene lost 7 bases and the J gene lost 2 bases, with 15 bases spanning the gap. In DNA, the CDR3 is TGCAGCGATGTAGTAGCGCGAACCTACAATGAGCAGTTCTTC. As protein: CSDVVARTYNEQFF.

This clone was observed once. The genes are TRBV4-1 and TRBJ1-5, with D possibly being TRBD1 (6 bases). CDR3 length: 14 amino acids. Deletions cut 4 bases from V and 6 bases from J, with 13 bases between. Per the germline V gene, CDR1 is MGHRA and CDR2 is YSYEKL. CDR3 sequence (DNA): TGCGCCAGCAGCCCGTTAGGGGGGGGTCAGCCCCAGCATTTT. Amino acids: CASSPLGGGQPQHF.

Here the CDR3 reads CASSEETSGRGWGKFF. The CDR3 DNA reads as TGTGCCAGCAGTGAGGAGACTAGCGGGAGAGGTTGGGGGAAGTTCTTC. V gene TRBV6-1 combines with J gene TRBJ2-1, with 12 bases lining up with TRBD2. The CDR3 is made up of 16 amino acids. Germline V gene lookup returns CDR1 MNHNS and CDR2 SASEGT. With 3 bases clipped from V and 14 bases from J, the junction kept 14 bases outside the gene matches.

The rearrangement uses TRBV19 and TRBJ2-3, with TRBD2 identical over 11 bases. The CDR3 totals 16 residues. Germline CDR1 is LNHDA and CDR2 is SQIVND (reference sequence). The J segment lost 4 bases and the V segment lost 5 bases, leaving 8 bases of the junction unmatched. The CDR3 here is CASSAGRLAGPDTQYF. The CDR3 DNA is TGTGCCAGTAGTGCGGGAAGACTAGCGGGGCCAGATACGCAGTATTTT.

This chain links TRBV5-1 with TRBJ2-1, with D perhaps TRBD1 (6 bases). Deletions cut 4 bases from V and 5 bases from J, with 13 bases between. CDR3 length equals 14 residues. Germline lookup yields CDR1 SGHRS and CDR2 YFSETQ. The CDR3 protein is CASSRGGSHNEQFF. CDR3 bases: TGCGCCAGCAGCAGAGGGGGTTCCCACAATGAGCAGTTCTTC.

The gene calls are TRBV7-2 and TRBJ2-1; D unresolved. Per the germline V gene, CDR1 is SGHTA and CDR2 is FQGNSA. V was shortened by 5 bases and J by 0 bases, with 20 bases between the two germline ends. CDR3 size: 18 residues. The CDR3 nucleotides are TGTGCCAGCAGCCTCACTGGAAGCGCGACGAGCTCCTACAATGAGCAGTTCTTC. It is translated as CASSLTGSATSSYNEQFF. Full variable domain (outside the CDR3, taken from reference TRBV7-2 and TRBJ2-1): GAGVSQSPSNKVTEKGKDVELRCDPISGHTALYWYRQSLGQGLEFLIYFQGNSAPDKSGLPSDRFSAERTGGSVSTLTIQRTQQEDSAVYLCASSLTGSATSSYNEQFFGPGTRLTVL.